Detailed here is one T cell receptor beta chain. This record belongs to a study of T cell changes during pregnancy in multiple sclerosis. Some clones are missing from TCRdb's copy, which holds only in-frame ones; the method was immunoSEQ multiplex PCR. This repertoire shows roughly 38,000 clones, about 93% found once; its top ten account for under 0.75%. Germline loops: CDR1 SEHNR, CDR2 FQNEAQ (reference sequence). J was trimmed by 2 bases and V by 5 bases; bases with no gene match: 6. There are 14 residues in the CDR3. The starting material was CD4+ T cells from peripheral blood mononuclear cells, obtained in the second trimester of pregnancy. The TCR originated in a female donor in good health, enrolled as a control in a pregnancy study. The chain joins TRBV7-9 to TRBJ2-7, with 7 bases aligning to TRBD2. Here the CDR3 DNA reads TGTGCCAGCAGCGCGCAGGGAGGGGCCTACGAGCAGTACTTC. As protein: CASSAQGGAYEQYF.